Presented here are 18 T cell receptor beta chains from one specimen sequenced in a study of CD8 T cells in Susac syndrome. Roughly 0.45 to 1 ug RNA was reverse transcribed with random hexamers. TCRdb ran MiXCR on the immunoSEQ multiplex PCR reads and lists one entry per CDR3 protein. This table has approximately 150,000 distinct CDR3 sequences, approximately 93% appearing once. Source material: CD4+ T cells from PBMCs. These TCRs come from a human donor in good health.

This chain joins TRBV4-1 and TRBJ1-3; D unclear. V was shortened by 6 bases and J by 4 bases, with 13 bases between the two germline ends. Germline CDR1 is MGHRA and CDR2 is YSYEKL. CDR3 length equals 14 residues. CDR3: CASSPIGLGNTIYF. CDR3 bases: TGCGCCAGCAGTCCAATAGGGCTCGGAAACACCATATATTTT.

The chain has TRBV5-1 and TRBJ2-7; D may be TRBD1 (7 bases). With 4 bases removed from V and 7 bases from J, the gap between germline ends came to 24 bases. Germline CDR1 is SGHRS and CDR2 is YFSETQ. The CDR3 contains 16 residues. The CDR3 DNA reads TGCGCCAGCAGCGCCCAGACAGGGACTCCTCCGGGGGAGCAGTACTTC. Residues: CASSAQTGTPPGEQYF.

The chain recombines TRBV12-3 or TRBV12-4 with TRBJ1-2; 8 nucleotides align to TRBD1. This CDR3 is built from 13 residues. The trim removed 6 bases at V and 3 bases at J, leaving 3 bases unmatched. CDR3 sequence reads: CASSRGPDYGYTF. Written as DNA, the CDR3 is TGTGCCAGCAGCAGGGGGCCTGACTATGGCTACACCTTC.

V gene TRBV7-9 combines with J gene TRBJ2-5; TRBD1 is a possible D gene (5 bases). The CDR3 sequence is 12 residues long. Germline CDR1 reads SEHNR; CDR2 reads FQNEAQ (reference sequence). The V and J ends lost 0 bases and 7 bases respectively, with 6 bases between them. The DNA for the CDR3 is TGTGCCAGCAGCTTAGCGCAGGGGACCCAGTACTTC. Translating gives CASSLAQGTQYF.

The rearrangement uses TRBV5-1 and TRBJ1-2; D is ambiguous. V dropped 4 bases and J dropped 3 bases, with 16 bases sitting between them. Germline CDR1 reads SGHRS; CDR2 reads YFSETQ. The CDR3 runs 15 residues. CDR3 sequence: CASSRPDPKHYGYTF. The DNA for the CDR3 is TGCGCCAGCAGCCGCCCCGACCCTAAGCACTATGGCTACACCTTC.

The chain joins TRBV5-5 to TRBJ2-2; D might be TRBD1 (5 bases). This CDR3 has 15 residues. Germline lookup yields CDR1 SGHKS and CDR2 YYEKEE (reference sequence). The V end was cut by 1 base, the J end by 3 bases, with 10 bases between. CDR3 region: CASSLIQVDTGELFF. For the CDR3, the DNA is TGTGCCAGCAGCTTGATACAGGTGGACACCGGGGAGCTGTTTTTT.

This clonotype was detected once. This chain joins TRBV3-1 and TRBJ2-5, with unresolved D. The germline V and J ends were trimmed by 4 bases and 5 bases, with 11 bases remaining between them. This CDR3 has 13 amino acids. Germline CDR1 LGHDT, CDR2 YNNKEL (reference sequence). The CDR3 is CASSPRGRETQYF. The CDR3 coding sequence is TGTGCCAGCAGCCCCCGAGGTCGTGAGACCCAGTACTTC.

The V gene is TRBV5-1, the J gene TRBJ1-1, with TRBD1 matching 11 bases. Germline V gives CDR1 SGHRS, CDR2 YFSETQ. With V trimmed by 3 bases and J by 7 bases, 8 bases remained unmatched. This CDR3 is built from 15 residues. The CDR3 loop is CASSSLGQGAIEAFF. The CDR3 DNA follows: TGCGCCAGCAGCTCCCTAGGACAGGGGGCAATTGAAGCTTTCTTT.

This chain joins TRBV2 and TRBJ2-7; 11 bases align to TRBD2. Germline V CDR1 and CDR2: SNHLY, FYNNEI. CDR3 length: 14 amino acids. With V trimmed by 4 bases and J by 7 bases, 6 bases remained unmatched. CDR3 sequence (DNA): TGTGCCAGCAGTGTAGCGGGAGGGCCAGAAGAGCAGTACTTC. Translation: CASSVAGGPEEQYF.

The rearrangement links TRBV27 to TRBJ1-4, with D perhaps matching TRBD1 (5 bases). V dropped 5 bases and J dropped 3 bases, with 10 bases sitting between them. Germline V gives CDR1 MNHEY, CDR2 SMNVEV (reference sequence). This CDR3 has 14 amino acids. The CDR3 DNA reads TGTGCCAGCAGTATAGGGACCGCTAATGAAAAACTGTTTTTT. Translating it yields CASSIGTANEKLFF.

This clonotype has a single count. J is TRBJ2-3 and V is TRBV5-1; unclear D gene. The CDR3 has 12 amino acids. Germline CDR1 and CDR2: SGHRS and YFSETQ. V lost 6 bases to trimming and J lost 6 bases, with 11 bases between them. Written as DNA, the CDR3 is TGCGCCAGCACCCTGACGAGGGATACGCAGTATTTT. Its protein is CASTLTRDTQYF.

This chain uses TRBV7-9 with TRBJ1-1, with D possibly matching TRBD1 (5 bases). The germline CDR1 and CDR2 sequences are SEHNR and FQNEAQ (reference sequence). CDR3 length equals 14 residues. V dropped 1 base and J dropped 5 bases, with 11 bases sitting between them. The CDR3 loop is CASSLVQGRTEAFF. CDR3 bases: TGTGCCAGCAGCTTAGTTCAGGGTAGGACTGAAGCTTTCTTT.

J is TRBJ2-2 and V is TRBV5-4; TRBD2 agrees at 9 bases. Per the germline V gene, CDR1 is SGHNT and CDR2 is YYREEE (reference sequence). V shed 3 bases and J 1 base; nucleotides not matched to a gene: 10. CDR3 length: 18 residues. The CDR3 sequence is CASSSISGRPRNTGELFF. For the CDR3, the DNA is TGTGCCAGCAGCTCTATCAGCGGGAGGCCACGGAACACCGGGGAGCTGTTTTTT.

V is TRBV20-1 and J is TRBJ2-1; 7 nucleotides align to TRBD2. With 0 bases clipped from V and 0 bases from J, the junction kept 5 bases outside the gene matches. The length of the CDR3 is 16 residues. In germline, CDR1 is DFQATT, CDR2 SNEGSKA (reference sequence). CDR3 in DNA: TGCAGTGCTAGAGATTCGGGCGGGAGCTCCTACAATGAGCAGTTCTTC. Protein: CSARDSGGSSYNEQFF.

The chain employs TRBV5-1 and TRBJ2-1; 14 nucleotides match TRBD2. The CDR3 spans 17 residues. The J segment lost 10 bases and the V segment lost 4 bases, leaving 13 bases of the junction unmatched. Germline V gives CDR1 SGHRS, CDR2 YFSETQ. The CDR3, as DNA: TGCGCCAGCAGCCCGGGACTAGCGGGAGCCACTCAAAGGGAGCAGTTCTTC. As protein: CASSPGLAGATQREQFF.

J is TRBJ1-2 and V is TRBV3-1; possible D gene TRBD1, 6 bases. Trimming pared 4 bases from V and 4 bases from J, leaving 16 bases between. The CDR3 consists of 15 residues. Germline CDR1 is LGHDT and CDR2 is YNNKEL (reference sequence). The CDR3 loop reads CASSPRDMGFYGYTF. The CDR3 coding sequence is TGTGCCAGCAGCCCCCGGGACATGGGATTCTATGGCTACACCTTC.

The chain has TRBV19 and TRBJ1-2; maybe TRBD1 (6 bases). Trimming removed 6 bases from V and 4 bases from J, with 18 bases in between. This CDR3 spans 15 amino acids. Germline assignment: CDR1 LNHDA and CDR2 SQIVND (reference sequence). Written as DNA, the CDR3 is TGTGCCAGTAGCATCGGACAGAGGACTGGCTATGGCTACACCTTC. It translates to CASSIGQRTGYGYTF.

The chain recombines TRBV12-3 or TRBV12-4 with TRBJ2-3; D is unclear. V lost 4 bases to trimming and J lost 2 bases, with 10 bases between them. CDR3 length: 14 amino acids. In DNA form, the CDR3 reads TGTGCCAGCAGTTCCTGGACCACCACAGATACGCAGTATTTT. Translation gives CASSSWTTTDTQYF.